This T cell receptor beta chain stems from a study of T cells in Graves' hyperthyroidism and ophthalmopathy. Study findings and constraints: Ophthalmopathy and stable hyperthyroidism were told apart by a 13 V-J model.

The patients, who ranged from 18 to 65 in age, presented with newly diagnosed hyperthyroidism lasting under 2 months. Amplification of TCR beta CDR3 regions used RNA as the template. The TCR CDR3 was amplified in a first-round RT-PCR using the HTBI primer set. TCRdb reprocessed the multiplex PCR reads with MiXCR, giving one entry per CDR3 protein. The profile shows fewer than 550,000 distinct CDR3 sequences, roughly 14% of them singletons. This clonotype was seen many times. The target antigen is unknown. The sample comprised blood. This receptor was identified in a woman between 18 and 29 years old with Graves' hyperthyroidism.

CDR3 nucleotide sequence: TGTGCCAGCAGTTTATGGATGTCAGCCTCCCAAGGCACTGAAGCTTTCTTT. Residues: CASSLWMSASQGTEAFF. The rearrangement joins TRBV28 to TRBJ1-1; D unresolved. Trimming pared 0 bases from V and 4 bases from J, leaving 18 bases between. CDR1 is MDHEN, CDR2 SYDVKM, per germline. The length of the CDR3 is 17 residues.